The 11 T cell receptor beta chains in this list originate from one sample, sequenced in a study of cytomegalovirus exposure and HLA in healthy donors. The PCR used 60 Vbeta and 13 Jbeta primers. Sequencing used immunoSEQ multiplex PCR; TCRdb keeps in-frame clones, though not all of them. Altogether about 280,000 clones are present, over 85% being singletons, with the ten largest covering less than 2.5%. The sample comprised PBMCs. The receptors here all came from a woman between 18 and 29 years old in good health and CMV-seronegative.

The rearrangement uses TRBV18 and TRBJ1-3, with 7 bases that match TRBD1. With V trimmed by 3 bases and J by 3 bases, 8 bases remained unmatched. CDR1 and CDR2 (germline): KGHSH, LQKENI. CDR3 length equals 16 residues. The CDR3 sequence is CASSPNDRAGGNTIYF. The DNA for the CDR3 is TGTGCCAGCTCACCTAACGACAGGGCGGGTGGAAACACCATATATTTT.

This chain's CDR3 is CATIQGFGKGFRGPYEQYF. The CDR3 nucleotides read TGTGCCACCATACAAGGATTCGGGAAAGGTTTTAGAGGCCCCTACGAGCAGTACTTC. This chain joins TRBV15 and TRBJ2-7, with D perhaps matching TRBD2 (5 bases). The CDR3 runs to 19 residues. Germline CDR1 LNHNV, CDR2 YYDKDF (reference sequence). V shed 7 bases and J shed 2 bases, with 30 bases lying between them.

The rearrangement uses TRBV7-3 and TRBJ2-1; tentatively, D is TRBD1 (5 bases). CDR1 is SGHTA, CDR2 FQGTGA, per germline. This CDR3 is built from 15 residues. Trimming pared 1 base from V and 4 bases from J, leaving 11 bases between. CDR3 sequence reads: CASSLSRQTYNEQFF. The CDR3 bases are TGTGCCAGCAGCTTAAGCCGACAGACATACAATGAGCAGTTCTTC.

Comments on this clone: It is likely a read error, because the conserved phenylalanine at the end of the CDR3 is missing. This rearrangement joins TRBV5-1 to TRBJ2-7, with D perhaps matching TRBD1 (6 bases). This CDR3 contains 16 residues. CDR1 is SGHRS and CDR2 is YFSETQ in the germline V gene. Trimming pared 7 bases from V and 0 bases from J, leaving 20 bases between. The CDR3 DNA sequence: TGCGCCAGCGTCAAGGTCCCCGGGACACCCTCCTACGAGCAGTACTCC. Translating it yields CASVKVPGTPSYEQYS.

The chain joins TRBV19 to TRBJ1-1, with unresolved D. CDR3 length: 16 amino acids. V lost 5 bases, J lost 1 base, and 17 bases lay in between. The V gene's germline CDR1 is LNHDA and CDR2 SQIVND (reference sequence). CDR3 sequence reads: CASSPSQAPANTEAFF. In DNA, the CDR3 is TGTGCCAGTAGTCCCAGCCAGGCTCCAGCGAACACTGAAGCTTTCTTT. Together with reference TRBV19 and TRBJ1-1, the CDR3 gives the full variable domain: DGGITQSPKYLFRKEGQNVTLSCEQNLNHDAMYWYRQDPGQGLRLIYYSQIVNDFQKGDIAEGYSVSREKKESFPLTVTSAQKNPTAFYLCASSPSQAPANTEAFFGQGTRLTVV.

The V gene is TRBV28, the J gene TRBJ1-2, with D possibly matching TRBD1 (6 bases). The CDR3 length is 20 residues. Germline CDR1 reads MDHEN; CDR2 reads SYDVKM. Trimming removed 6 bases at V and 3 bases at J, with 32 bases between. The DNA of the CDR3 is TGTGCCAGCAGCCTCCTCAGATGGACAGCTTCGTTCGAGCCATACTATGGCTACACCTTC. Protein product: CASSLLRWTASFEPYYGYTF.

The chain carries TRBV18 and TRBJ1-2; TRBD1 matches 8 bases. The V segment lost 3 bases and the J segment 14 bases; nucleotides outside the gene matches: 11. This CDR3 has 13 amino acids. Germline loops: CDR1 KGHSH, CDR2 LQKENI. CDR3 amino acids: CASSPGQAGVGTF. The CDR3, as DNA: TGTGCCAGCTCACCGGGACAGGCCGGCGTGGGGACCTTC.

The rearrangement joins TRBV4-2 to TRBJ1-5; 7 bases align to TRBD1. Germline V lookup: CDR1 LGHNA, CDR2 YNFKEQ. The CDR3 loop spans 15 amino acids. V was pared by 4 bases and J by 4 bases, with 7 bases of the junction left unmatched. As DNA, the CDR3 is TGTGCCAGCAGCCCGTCGGACAGGCTGAATCAGCCCCAGCATTTT. Protein: CASSPSDRLNQPQHF.

V gene TRBV5-1 combines with J gene TRBJ1-1; D gene ambiguous. The CDR3 extends over 16 amino acids. CDR1 is SGHRS and CDR2 is YFSETQ in the germline V gene. With 4 bases removed from V and 1 base from J, the gap between germline ends came to 17 bases. This CDR3 is CASSRGYFLANTEAFF. CDR3 bases: TGCGCCAGCAGCCGGGGATATTTTTTGGCGAACACTGAAGCTTTCTTT. Filled out from reference TRBV5-1 and TRBJ1-1, the complete variable domain reads KAGVTQTPRYLIKTRGQQVTLSCSPISGHRSVSWYQQTPGQGLQFLFEYFSETQRNKGNFPGRFSGRQFSNSRSEMNVSTLELGDSALYLCASSRGYFLANTEAFFGQGTRLTVV.

The CDR3 bases are TGCAGCGCTGGGGCGAGACTAGCCCCCCGCGAGCAGTACTTC. Amino acid sequence: CSAGARLAPREQYF. The genes are TRBV29-1 and TRBJ2-7; TRBD2 agrees at 7 bases. The V segment lost 7 bases and the J segment 6 bases; nucleotides outside the gene matches: 15. This CDR3 is 14 amino acids long. Germline CDR1 is SQVTM and CDR2 is ANQGSEA.

The CDR3 DNA sequence: TGTGCCAGCAGTCCGCTACCGGGACAGGGCACCTACGAGCAGTACTTC. It encodes CASSPLPGQGTYEQYF. The J gene is TRBJ2-7, the V gene TRBV13; 9 nucleotides match TRBD1. The V and J ends lost 6 bases and 2 bases, in that order; junction bases with no gene match: 11. This CDR3 spans 16 amino acids. CDR1 is PRHDT, CDR2 FYEKMQ, per germline (reference sequence). The full variable domain, its missing parts supplied by reference TRBV13 and TRBJ2-7, is AAGVIQSPRHLIKEKRETATLKCYPIPRHDTVYWYQQGPGQDPQFLISFYEKMQSDKGSIPDRFSAQQFSDYHSELNMSSLELGDSALYFCASSPLPGQGTYEQYFGPGTRLTVT.